Reported below is one T cell receptor (beta chain). What it binds is not known. Each of the donors was a healthy adult who was HIV-negative and had not had a recent acute infection or vaccination. This record comes from a study of shared clonotypes between healthy human individuals. This table comes from immunoSEQ multiplex PCR, and its TCRdb copy is limited to in-frame clones, with some not included. The sample includes more than 2,000,000 clones, approximately 94% of them seen just once. Study results and caveats: Exclusively blood specimens were collected; tissue repertoires likely differ.

V shed 5 bases, J shed 0 bases, and the junction held 4 bases outside the gene matches. This CDR3 comprises 15 residues. The germline V gene encodes CDR1 PRHDT and CDR2 FYEKMQ (reference sequence). This sequence joins TRBV13 and TRBJ2-4; 7 bases line up with TRBD2. The receptor was isolated from a man in his late teens or twenties in good health. Sequencing input: naive CD4+ T cells sorted from blood. Indicated subset: CD45RA+ positively selected. CDR3 amino acids: CASSPTSVAKNIQYF. The CDR3 nucleotides read TGTGCCAGCAGCCCTACTAGCGTAGCCAAAAACATTCAGTACTTC.